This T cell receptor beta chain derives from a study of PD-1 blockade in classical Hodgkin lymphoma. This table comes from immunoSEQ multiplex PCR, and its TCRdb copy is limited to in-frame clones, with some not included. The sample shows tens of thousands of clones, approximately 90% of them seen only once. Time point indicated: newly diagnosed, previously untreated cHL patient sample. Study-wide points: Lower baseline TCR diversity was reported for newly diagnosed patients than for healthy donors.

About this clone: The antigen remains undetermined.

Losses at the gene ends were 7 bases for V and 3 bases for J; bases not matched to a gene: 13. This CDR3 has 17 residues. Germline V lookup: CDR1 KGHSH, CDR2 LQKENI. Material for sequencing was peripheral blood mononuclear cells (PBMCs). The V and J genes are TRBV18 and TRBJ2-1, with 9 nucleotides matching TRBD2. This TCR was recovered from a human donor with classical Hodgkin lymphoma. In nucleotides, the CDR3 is TGTGCCAGCTTGACTAGCGGAGCCGCCCAAGACTACAATGAGCAGTTCTTC. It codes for CASLTSGAAQDYNEQFF.